This is a list of T cell receptor beta chains from one sample in a study of control samples from healthy donors and cancer patients. Generated by immunoSEQ multiplex PCR, the TCRdb table keeps only in-frame clones and is missing some. The sample includes under 75,000 clones, roughly 85% of them seen just once. Sequenced: blood. The receptors derive from a man aged 35 to 55 in good health. Both conserved end residues are part of each CDR3. The D gene is left open where the match is weak. Clone size, where shown, is once, few, many, or a class for clones that have expanded.

TGTGCCAGCAGTACCGACAGGAGAAGCTCCTACGAGCAGTACTTC,CASSTDRRSSYEQYF,TRBJ2-7,TRBV7-2,few,-
TGCGCCAGCAGCTTAACCGGGGGCGGTTATGGCTACACCTTC,CASSLTGGGYGYTF,TRBJ1-2,TRBV5-1,-,-
TGTGCCAGCAGCCAATCTAGCGGGGTCCGAGGCACAGATACGCAGTATTTT,CASSQSSGVRGTDTQYF,TRBJ2-3,TRBV7-3,-,TRBD2
TGTGCCAGCAGCTTAGGTATGTTAGGAGGCGAGCAGTACTTC,CASSLGMLGGEQYF,TRBJ2-7,TRBV7-9,few,-
TGTGCCAGCACAAGGTCTATTAAAAACACTGAAGCTTTCTTT,CASTRSIKNTEAFF,TRBJ1-1,TRBV6-5,-,-
TGCAGCGTTGATCGAGGGTTGAACACTGAAGCTTTCTTT,CSVDRGLNTEAFF,TRBJ1-1,TRBV29-1,-,-
TGTGCCAGCCTAAGGACAGTCCAAGAGACCCAGTACTTC,CASLRTVQETQYF,TRBJ2-5,TRBV18,-,-
TGTGCCAGCAGCGTTTCCCCGGACGGGGGCGGTGAAGCTTTCTTT,CASSVSPDGGGEAFF,TRBJ1-1,TRBV9,few,-
TGTGCCAGCAGCTCCTGGGGGGGCTACACCTTC,CASSSWGGYTF,TRBJ1-2,TRBV7-2,-,-
TGTGCCAGCTCACCGCCCGACAGGGTAGCTAACTATGGCTACACCTTC,CASSPPDRVANYGYTF,TRBJ1-2,TRBV18,-,TRBD1
TGTGCCAGCAGTTACTCAGGGGTTGACACCTTC,CASSYSGVDTF,TRBJ1-2,TRBV6-2/TRBV6-3,-,-
TGTGCCAGCAGTCCCAGGGGGCTAGCTGAAGCTTTCTTT,CASSPRGLAEAFF,TRBJ1-1,TRBV12-3/TRBV12-4,-,TRBD1
TGTGCCTGGAGTGTTGGGACAGGGGATCAAGAGCAGTACTTC,CAWSVGTGDQEQYF,TRBJ2-7,TRBV30,once,TRBD1
TGCGCCAGCAGCCGAGGGGCGGGAGGGCCAGATACGCAGTATTTT,CASSRGAGGPDTQYF,TRBJ2-3,TRBV4-3,-,TRBD2
TGTGCCAGCAGTTCCGCTAGCGGGAGGGAATATTTT,CASSSASGREYF,TRBJ2-3,TRBV6-2/TRBV6-3,-,TRBD2
TGTGCCAGCAGCCAAGATGCAGGTGCAGATACGCAGTATTTT,CASSQDAGADTQYF,TRBJ2-3,TRBV3-1/TRBV3-2,-,-
TGTGCCACCAGTGATGTAGGACAGGGCCAAGAGACCCAGTACTTC,CATSDVGQGQETQYF,TRBJ2-5,TRBV24-1,-,TRBD1
TGTGCCAGCAGTTATAGCGGGAGCTCCTACAATGAGCAGTTCTTC,CASSYSGSSYNEQFF,TRBJ2-1,TRBV6-2/TRBV6-3,-,TRBD2
TGTGCCAGCGAACGGGCTAACTATGGCTACACCTTC,CASERANYGYTF,TRBJ1-2,TRBV5-6,-,-
TGTGCCAGCCCCAGTGGGGATCAGCCCCAGCATTTT,CASPSGDQPQHF,TRBJ1-5,TRBV7-8,-,-
TGTGCCAGCAGTGCAGCGGGAATAGGGGGGCTGTTTTTT,CASSAAGIGGLFF,TRBJ1-4,TRBV2,-,-
TGTGCCAGCAGCCCGGGACCTAGCGGGGGACTCTACGAGCAGTACTTC,CASSPGPSGGLYEQYF,TRBJ2-7,TRBV11-1,-,TRBD2
TGTGCCAGCAGTAGGGACAGGGGGGCTAGCAATCAGCCCCAGCATTTT,CASSRDRGASNQPQHF,TRBJ1-5,TRBV27,-,TRBD1
TGTGCCAGCAGTTCACGACTAGCGGGAGCCCACGAGCAGTACTTC,CASSSRLAGAHEQYF,TRBJ2-7,TRBV28,once,TRBD2
TGTGCCAGCAGTGACGACATACTCCCCTACGAGCAGTACTTC,CASSDDILPYEQYF,TRBJ2-7,TRBV2,-,-
TGTGCCAGCAGTTACGGGGCAGGAGGCTCCTACGAGCAGTACTTC,CASSYGAGGSYEQYF,TRBJ2-7,TRBV6-2/TRBV6-3,once,-
TGTGCCAGCAGCCTCCTAGGACAGCCTAATTCACCCCTCCACTTT,CASSLLGQPNSPLHF,TRBJ1-6,TRBV11-3,once,-
TGCGCCAGCAGCTTGGTTGGACAGGGGGCGTTTGAAGCTTTCTTT,CASSLVGQGAFEAFF,TRBJ1-1,TRBV5-1,-,TRBD1
TGCGCCAGCAGCCCCTCCGCGGGTTTTCAACCCCAGCATTTT,CASSPSAGFQPQHF,TRBJ1-5,TRBV5-1,-,-
TGCGCCAGCAGCGATCTAGCGGGGGGGCCGATCAATGAGCAGTTCTTC,CASSDLAGGPINEQFF,TRBJ2-1,TRBV5-1,-,TRBD2
TGCAGCGTTGGGATGGGGCTACGTTCGCATGAGCAGTTCTTC,CSVGMGLRSHEQFF,TRBJ2-1,TRBV29-1,-,-
TGTGCCAGCCGCGCCGGGACAGGAGGTTACGAGCAGTACTTC,CASRAGTGGYEQYF,TRBJ2-7,TRBV6-5,once,TRBD1
TGCAGCGTTGAAGATAGGGCCCTCAATGAAAAACTGTTTTTT,CSVEDRALNEKLFF,TRBJ1-4,TRBV29-1,-,-
TGTGCCAGCAGCCCCTCCGGGGCCCGGGTAGGCGAGCAGTACTTC,CASSPSGARVGEQYF,TRBJ2-7,TRBV5-4,few,-
TGCGCCAGCAGCCAAGATCGGGCGGTTCCGGGGGATGAGCAGTTCTTC,CASSQDRAVPGDEQFF,TRBJ2-1,TRBV4-3,-,-
TGTGCCAGCAGCCCCCTGGTGGGGGAAGTCACCGGGGAGCTGTTTTTT,CASSPLVGEVTGELFF,TRBJ2-2,TRBV7-6,-,-
TGTGCCAGCAGCCCATCCGGGACCCCGCGGCTGTACGAGCAGTACTTC,CASSPSGTPRLYEQYF,TRBJ2-7,TRBV3-1/TRBV3-2,once,-
TGTGCCACCAGTGGAACAGACAGAGGTAAGAATCAGCCCCAGCATTTT,CATSGTDRGKNQPQHF,TRBJ1-5,TRBV24-1,-,-
TGTGCCAGCAGCTTAGACAGGGAGGGAGGCTACACCTTC,CASSLDREGGYTF,TRBJ1-2,TRBV7-6,few,-
TGCAGCGTTGAAGAAGGAACCCGACCGGGACAGGGCGACACTGAAGCTTTCTTT,CSVEEGTRPGQGDTEAFF,TRBJ1-1,TRBV29-1,once,TRBD1
TGCGCCAGCAGCCTAAGACCGTCGACTGAAGCTTTCTTT,CASSLRPSTEAFF,TRBJ1-1,TRBV4-3,-,-
TGTGCCAGCAGGTCGGGGAGCAATCAGCCCCAGCATTTT,CASRSGSNQPQHF,TRBJ1-5,TRBV12-3/TRBV12-4,few,-
TGTGCCAGCAGCATCCGCGCGGGGGCGGATGGCTACACCTTC,CASSIRAGADGYTF,TRBJ1-2,TRBV9,-,-
TGTGCCAGCAGTGAAATCGGCAGAAACTATGGCTACACCTTC,CASSEIGRNYGYTF,TRBJ1-2,TRBV25-1,-,-
TGTGCCACCAGCTGGGGGGAGGCTGGAAACACCATATATTTT,CATSWGEAGNTIYF,TRBJ1-3,TRBV15,-,-
TGTGCCAGCAGCTACCAAGGGCTAGCGGGAAACAATGAGCAGTTCTTC,CASSYQGLAGNNEQFF,TRBJ2-1,TRBV7-2,once,TRBD2
TGTGCCAGCAGTCCAAGGACAGCTCGCCGCTCTGGGGCCAACGTCCTGACTTTC,CASSPRTARRSGANVLTF,TRBJ2-6,TRBV28,-,-
TGTGCCAGCAGCGACCTCCGGGACGGGGGATATGGCTACACCTTC,CASSDLRDGGYGYTF,TRBJ1-2,TRBV7-9,-,-
TGTGCCAGCAGCCTAGGAGGACAGGGATTCAATGAAAAACTGTTTTTT,CASSLGGQGFNEKLFF,TRBJ1-4,TRBV7-9,-,TRBD1
TGTGCTAGTGGTTCCCGGGGTAGCGGGACTCCGTCCTACAATGAGCAGTTCTTC,CASGSRGSGTPSYNEQFF,TRBJ2-1,TRBV12-5,-,TRBD2
TGTGCCAGCAGTGAATTACAGGGGGGGGAGACCCAGTACTTC,CASSELQGGETQYF,TRBJ2-5,TRBV2,-,-
TGTGCCATCAGTGAGTCGGGCAGGACCTCCGAGCAGTACTTC,CAISESGRTSEQYF,TRBJ2-7,TRBV10-3,-,-
TGTGCCAGCAGCCAAGCATCCTACGAGCAGTACTTC,CASSQASYEQYF,TRBJ2-7,TRBV4-2,-,-
TGTGCCAGCAGCGCGGGACTTAGCAATCAGCCCCAGCATTTT,CASSAGLSNQPQHF,TRBJ1-5,TRBV5-6,-,-
TGCGCCAGCAGCTTGATAGGAGGGGAAGGACAGCCCCAGCATTTT,CASSLIGGEGQPQHF,TRBJ1-5,TRBV5-1,few,-